This T cell receptor (beta chain) emerged from a study of OX40 agonist ivuxolimab in advanced cancers. Study at large: Patients were 82.7% male with ages roughly 20 to 90, mean approximately 62.

This table comes from immunoSEQ multiplex PCR, and its TCRdb copy is limited to in-frame clones, with some not included. The repertoire includes approximately 68,000 clones, 87% of them detected once, and roughly 4.2% sits in the top ten. Per the germline V gene, CDR1 is LNHDA and CDR2 is SQIVND (reference sequence). This CDR3 is 16 amino acids long. The V end lost 7 bases, the J end lost 6 bases, and 24 bases lay between the germline ends. Study-wide results and limits: In the 0.1-3.0 mg/kg groups, partial responders showed among the lowest expansion.

Comments on this clone: What it binds is unknown.

This TCR came from an adult with an advanced solid tumor such as melanoma, head and neck, liver or kidney cancer. The source material was CD4+ or CD8+ T cells sorted from blood, sampled in a trial of the OX40 agonist ivuxolimab. This chain links TRBV19 with TRBJ2-5; D is perhaps TRBD1 or TRBD2 (6 bases each). This chain's CDR3 is CASTPNGQIGGQTQYF. Written as DNA, the CDR3 is TGTGCCAGTACTCCCAACGGACAGATCGGAGGGCAGACCCAGTACTTC.